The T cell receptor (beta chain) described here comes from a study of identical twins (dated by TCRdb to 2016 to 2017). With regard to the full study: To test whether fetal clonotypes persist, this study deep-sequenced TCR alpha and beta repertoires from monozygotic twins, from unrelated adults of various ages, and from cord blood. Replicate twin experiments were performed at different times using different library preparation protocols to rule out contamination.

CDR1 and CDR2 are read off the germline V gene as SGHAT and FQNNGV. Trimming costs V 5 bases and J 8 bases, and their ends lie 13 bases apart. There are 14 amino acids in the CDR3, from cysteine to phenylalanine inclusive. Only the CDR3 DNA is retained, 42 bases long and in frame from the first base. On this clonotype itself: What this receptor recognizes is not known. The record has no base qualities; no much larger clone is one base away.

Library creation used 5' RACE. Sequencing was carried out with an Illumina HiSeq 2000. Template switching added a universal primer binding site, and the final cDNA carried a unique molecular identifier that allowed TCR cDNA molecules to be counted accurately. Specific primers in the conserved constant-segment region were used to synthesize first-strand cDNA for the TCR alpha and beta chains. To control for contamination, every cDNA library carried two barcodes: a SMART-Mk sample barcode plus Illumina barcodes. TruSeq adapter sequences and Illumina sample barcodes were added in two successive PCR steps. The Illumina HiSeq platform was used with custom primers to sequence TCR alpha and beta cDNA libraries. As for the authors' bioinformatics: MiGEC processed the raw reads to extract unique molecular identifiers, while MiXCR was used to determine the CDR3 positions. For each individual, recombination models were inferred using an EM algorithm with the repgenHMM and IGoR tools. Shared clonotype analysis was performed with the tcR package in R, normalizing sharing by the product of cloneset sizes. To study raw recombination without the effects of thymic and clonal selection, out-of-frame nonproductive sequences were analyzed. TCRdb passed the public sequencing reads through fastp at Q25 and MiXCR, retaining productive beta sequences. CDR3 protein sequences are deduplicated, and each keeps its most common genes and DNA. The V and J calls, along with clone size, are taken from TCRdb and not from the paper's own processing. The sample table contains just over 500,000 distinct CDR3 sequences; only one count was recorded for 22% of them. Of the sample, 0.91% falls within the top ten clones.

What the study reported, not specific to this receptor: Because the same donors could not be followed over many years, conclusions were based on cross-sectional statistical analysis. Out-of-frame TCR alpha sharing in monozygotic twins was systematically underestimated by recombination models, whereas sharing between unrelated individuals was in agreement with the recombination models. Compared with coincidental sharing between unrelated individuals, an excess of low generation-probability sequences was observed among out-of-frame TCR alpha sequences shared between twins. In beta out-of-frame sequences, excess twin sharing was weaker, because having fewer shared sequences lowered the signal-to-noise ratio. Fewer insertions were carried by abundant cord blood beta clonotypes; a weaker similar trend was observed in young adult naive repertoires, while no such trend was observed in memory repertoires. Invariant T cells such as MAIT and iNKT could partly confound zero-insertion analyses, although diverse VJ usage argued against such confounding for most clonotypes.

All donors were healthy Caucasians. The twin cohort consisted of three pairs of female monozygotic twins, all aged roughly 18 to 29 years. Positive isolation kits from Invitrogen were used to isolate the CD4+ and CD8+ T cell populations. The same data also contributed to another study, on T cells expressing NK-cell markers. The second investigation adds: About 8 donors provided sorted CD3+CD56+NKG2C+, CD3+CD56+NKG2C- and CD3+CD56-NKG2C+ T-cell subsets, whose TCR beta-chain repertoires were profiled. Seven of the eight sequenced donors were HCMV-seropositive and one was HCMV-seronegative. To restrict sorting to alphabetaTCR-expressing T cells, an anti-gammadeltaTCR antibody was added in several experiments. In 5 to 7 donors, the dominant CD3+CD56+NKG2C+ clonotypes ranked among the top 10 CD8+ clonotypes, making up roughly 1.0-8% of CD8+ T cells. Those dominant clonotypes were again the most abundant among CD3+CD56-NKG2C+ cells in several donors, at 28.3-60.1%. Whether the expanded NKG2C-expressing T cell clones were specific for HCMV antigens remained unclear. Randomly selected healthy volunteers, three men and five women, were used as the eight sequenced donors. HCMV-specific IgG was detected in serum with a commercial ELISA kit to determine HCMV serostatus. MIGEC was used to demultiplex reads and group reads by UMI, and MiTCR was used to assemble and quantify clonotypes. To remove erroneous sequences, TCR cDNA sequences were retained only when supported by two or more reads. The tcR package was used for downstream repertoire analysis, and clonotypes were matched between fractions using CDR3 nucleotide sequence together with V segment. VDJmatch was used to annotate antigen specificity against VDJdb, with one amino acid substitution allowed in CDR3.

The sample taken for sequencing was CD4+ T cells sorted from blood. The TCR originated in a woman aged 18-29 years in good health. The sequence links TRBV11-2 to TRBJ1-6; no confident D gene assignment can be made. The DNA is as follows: TGTGCCAGCAGCGCCGCAGTTGCGGATTCACCCCTCCACTTT. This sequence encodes CASSAAVADSPLHF.